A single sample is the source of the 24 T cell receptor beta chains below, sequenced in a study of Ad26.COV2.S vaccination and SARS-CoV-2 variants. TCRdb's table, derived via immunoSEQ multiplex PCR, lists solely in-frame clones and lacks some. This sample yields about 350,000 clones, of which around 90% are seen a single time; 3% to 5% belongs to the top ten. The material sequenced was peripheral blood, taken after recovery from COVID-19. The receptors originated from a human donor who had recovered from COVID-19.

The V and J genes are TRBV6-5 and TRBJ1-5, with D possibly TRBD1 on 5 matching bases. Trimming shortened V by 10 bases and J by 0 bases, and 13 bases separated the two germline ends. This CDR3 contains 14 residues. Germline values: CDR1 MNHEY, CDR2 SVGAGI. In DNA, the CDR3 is TGTGCCACTAGACAGTCTTATAGCAATCAGCCCCAGCATTTT. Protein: CATRQSYSNQPQHF.

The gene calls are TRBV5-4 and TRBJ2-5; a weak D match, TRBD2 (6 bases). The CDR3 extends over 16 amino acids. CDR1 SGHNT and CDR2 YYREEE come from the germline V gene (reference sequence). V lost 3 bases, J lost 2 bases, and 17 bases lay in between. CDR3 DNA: TGTGCCAGCAGCTCGCCTCCGGGGGATAATCAAGAGACCCAGTACTTC. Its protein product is CASSSPPGDNQETQYF.

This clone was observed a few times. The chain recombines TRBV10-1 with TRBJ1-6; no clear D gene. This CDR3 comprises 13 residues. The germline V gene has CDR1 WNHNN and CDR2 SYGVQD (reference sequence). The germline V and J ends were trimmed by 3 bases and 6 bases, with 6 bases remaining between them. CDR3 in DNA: TGCGCCAGCAGTGACCAGGTTAATTCACCCCTCCACTTT. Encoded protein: CASSDQVNSPLHF.

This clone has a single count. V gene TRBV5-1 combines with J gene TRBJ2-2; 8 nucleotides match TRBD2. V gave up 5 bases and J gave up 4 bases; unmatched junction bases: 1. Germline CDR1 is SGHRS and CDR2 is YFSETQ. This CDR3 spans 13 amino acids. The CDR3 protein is CASRGTSTGELFF. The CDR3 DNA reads TGCGCCAGCAGGGGGACTAGCACCGGGGAGCTGTTTTTT.

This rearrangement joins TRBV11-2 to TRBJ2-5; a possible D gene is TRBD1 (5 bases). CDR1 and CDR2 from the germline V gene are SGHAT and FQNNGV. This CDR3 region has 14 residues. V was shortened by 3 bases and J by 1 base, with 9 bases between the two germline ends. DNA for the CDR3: TGTGCCAGCAGCTTGATGGGGCCCCAAGAGACCCAGTACTTC. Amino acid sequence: CASSLMGPQETQYF.

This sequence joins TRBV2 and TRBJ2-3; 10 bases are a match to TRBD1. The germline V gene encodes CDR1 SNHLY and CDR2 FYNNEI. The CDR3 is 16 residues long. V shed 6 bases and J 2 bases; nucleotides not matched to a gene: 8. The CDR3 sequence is CASRDGTGASTDTQYF. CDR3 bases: TGTGCCAGCAGGGACGGGACAGGGGCGTCCACAGATACGCAGTATTTT.

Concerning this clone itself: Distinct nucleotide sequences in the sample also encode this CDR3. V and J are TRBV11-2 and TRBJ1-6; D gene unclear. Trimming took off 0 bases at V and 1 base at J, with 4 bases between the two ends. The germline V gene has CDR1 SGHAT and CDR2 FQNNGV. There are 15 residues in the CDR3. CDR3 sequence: CASSLEGSYNSPLHF. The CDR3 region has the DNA TGTGCCAGCAGCTTAGAGGGTTCCTATAATTCACCCCTCCACTTT.

DNA for the CDR3: TGTGCCAGTACCATGGACAGGGGGCATAGGGGCGATCAGCCCCAGCATTTT. Amino acid sequence: CASTMDRGHRGDQPQHF. The chain combines TRBV19 with TRBJ1-5; TRBD1 matches 11 bases. J was trimmed by 5 bases and V by 7 bases; bases with no gene match: 13. CDR1 is LNHDA and CDR2 is SQIVND in the germline V gene (reference sequence). This CDR3 has 17 amino acids.

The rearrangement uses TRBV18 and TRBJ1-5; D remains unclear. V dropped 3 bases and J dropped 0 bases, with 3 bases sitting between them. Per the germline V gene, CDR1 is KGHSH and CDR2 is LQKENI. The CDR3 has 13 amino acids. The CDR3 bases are TGTGCCAGCTCACCCTATAGCAATCAGCCCCAGCATTTT. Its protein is CASSPYSNQPQHF.

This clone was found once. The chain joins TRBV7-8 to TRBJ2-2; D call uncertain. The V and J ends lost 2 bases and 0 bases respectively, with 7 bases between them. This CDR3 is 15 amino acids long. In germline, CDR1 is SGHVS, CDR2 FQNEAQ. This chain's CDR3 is CASSLRRSNTGELFF. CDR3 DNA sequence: TGTGCCAGCAGCTTACGAAGATCGAACACCGGGGAGCTGTTTTTT.

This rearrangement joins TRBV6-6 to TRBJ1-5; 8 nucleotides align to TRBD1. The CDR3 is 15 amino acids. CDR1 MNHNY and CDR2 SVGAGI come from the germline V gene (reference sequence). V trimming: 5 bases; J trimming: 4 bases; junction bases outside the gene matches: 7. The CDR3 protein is CASSARTGLNQPQHF. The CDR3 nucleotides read TGTGCCAGCAGTGCCAGGACAGGGCTAAATCAGCCCCAGCATTTT.

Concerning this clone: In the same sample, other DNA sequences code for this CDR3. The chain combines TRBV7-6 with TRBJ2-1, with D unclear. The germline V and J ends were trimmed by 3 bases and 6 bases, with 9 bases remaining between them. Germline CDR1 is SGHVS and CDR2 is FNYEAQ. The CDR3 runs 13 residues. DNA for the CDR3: TGTGCCAGCAGCTTGGCAGCTGGCAATGAGCAGTTCTTC. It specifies CASSLAAGNEQFF. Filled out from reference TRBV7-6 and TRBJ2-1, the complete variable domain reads GAGVSQSPRYKVTKRGQDVALRCDPISGHVSLYWYRQALGQGPEFLTYFNYEAQQDKSGLPNDRFSAERPEGSISTLTIQRTEQRDSAMYRCASSLAAGNEQFFGPGTRLTVL.

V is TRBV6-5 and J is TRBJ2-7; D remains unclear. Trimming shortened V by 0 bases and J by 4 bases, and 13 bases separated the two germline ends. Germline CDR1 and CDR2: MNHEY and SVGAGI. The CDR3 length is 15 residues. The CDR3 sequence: CASSYSGRVGYEQYF. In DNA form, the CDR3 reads TGTGCCAGCAGTTACTCGGGTCGGGTGGGGTACGAGCAGTACTTC.

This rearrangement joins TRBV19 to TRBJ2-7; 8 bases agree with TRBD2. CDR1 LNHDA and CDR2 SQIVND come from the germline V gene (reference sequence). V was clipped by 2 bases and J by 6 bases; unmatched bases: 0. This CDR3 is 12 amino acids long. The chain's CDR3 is CASSILAGEQYF. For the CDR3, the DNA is TGTGCCAGTAGTATACTAGCGGGCGAGCAGTACTTC.

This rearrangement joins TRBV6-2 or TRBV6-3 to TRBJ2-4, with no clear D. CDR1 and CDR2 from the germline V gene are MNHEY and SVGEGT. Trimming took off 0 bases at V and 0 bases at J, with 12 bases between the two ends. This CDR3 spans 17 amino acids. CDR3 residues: CASSYSEIDVAKNIQYF. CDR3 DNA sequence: TGTGCCAGCAGTTACTCCGAGATCGATGTAGCCAAAAACATTCAGTACTTC.

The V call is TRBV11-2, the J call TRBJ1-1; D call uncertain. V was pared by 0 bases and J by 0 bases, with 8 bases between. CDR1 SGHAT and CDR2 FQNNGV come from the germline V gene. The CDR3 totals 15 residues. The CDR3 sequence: CASSLDRVVNTEAFF. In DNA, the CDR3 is TGTGCCAGCAGCTTAGATAGGGTGGTGAACACTGAAGCTTTCTTT.

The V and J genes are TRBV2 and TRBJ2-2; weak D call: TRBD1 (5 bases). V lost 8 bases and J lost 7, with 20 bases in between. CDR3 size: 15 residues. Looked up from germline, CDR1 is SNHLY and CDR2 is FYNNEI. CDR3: CASGRTRFWDGELFF. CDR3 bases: TGTGCCAGCGGAAGGACACGATTTTGGGACGGGGAGCTGTTTTTT.

The CDR3 coding sequence is TGTGCCAGCAGTTACTCGGTCAGCGGTATTACCTACGAGCAGTACTTC. It yields the protein CASSYSVSGITYEQYF. The chain recombines TRBV6-5 with TRBJ2-7; a weak D match, TRBD2 (5 bases). Germline CDR1 MNHEY, CDR2 SVGAGI. This CDR3 region has 16 residues. V was clipped by 0 bases and J by 2 bases, with 14 bases between them.

The CDR3 protein is CASSLRQGGYTGELFF. CDR3 coding DNA: TGTGCCAGCAGCTTACGACAGGGAGGATACACCGGGGAGCTGTTTTTT. V is TRBV11-3 and J is TRBJ2-2; possible D gene TRBD1, 7 bases. The CDR3 covers 16 residues. Germline loops: CDR1 SGHNT, CDR2 YENEEA. V lost 2 bases, J lost 3 bases, and 13 bases lay in between.

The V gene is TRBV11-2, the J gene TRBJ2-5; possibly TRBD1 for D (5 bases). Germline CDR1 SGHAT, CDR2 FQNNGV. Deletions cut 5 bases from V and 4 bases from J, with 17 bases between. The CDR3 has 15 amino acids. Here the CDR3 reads CASSIATGTGETQYF. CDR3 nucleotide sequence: TGTGCCAGCAGCATAGCCACAGGCACGGGAGAGACCCAGTACTTC.

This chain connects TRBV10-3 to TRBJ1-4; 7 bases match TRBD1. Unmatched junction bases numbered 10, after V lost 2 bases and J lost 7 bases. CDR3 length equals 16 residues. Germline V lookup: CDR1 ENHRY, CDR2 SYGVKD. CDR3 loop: CAISERAPEGAEKLFF. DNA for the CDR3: TGTGCCATCAGTGAGCGCGCCCCGGAGGGGGCTGAAAAACTGTTTTTT.

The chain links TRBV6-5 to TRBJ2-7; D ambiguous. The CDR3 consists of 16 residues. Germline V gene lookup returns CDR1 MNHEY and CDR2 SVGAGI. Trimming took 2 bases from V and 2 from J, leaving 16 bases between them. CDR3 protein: CASSYRVLYSAYEQYF. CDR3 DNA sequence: TGTGCCAGCAGTTACAGAGTTCTCTACAGCGCCTACGAGCAGTACTTC.

CDR3 in amino acids: CASSTDRGHEQYF. DNA of the CDR3: TGTGCCAGCAGTACCGACAGGGGACACGAGCAGTACTTC. This rearrangement joins TRBV6-2 or TRBV6-3 to TRBJ2-7; 8 nucleotides align to TRBD1. The germline gives CDR1 MNHEY, CDR2 SVGEGT. The CDR3 is 13 amino acids. Trimming at V came to 5 bases and at J to 5 bases, leaving 5 bases not matched to a gene.

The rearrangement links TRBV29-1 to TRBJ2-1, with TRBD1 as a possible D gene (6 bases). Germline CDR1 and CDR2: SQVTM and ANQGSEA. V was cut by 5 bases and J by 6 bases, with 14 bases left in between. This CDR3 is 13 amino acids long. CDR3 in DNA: TGCAGCGTTTTCCGGGACAACCGCAATGAGCAGTTCTTC. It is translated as CSVFRDNRNEQFF.